Presented here are 16 T cell receptor beta chains from one specimen sequenced in a study of memory CD4+ T cells and cytomegalovirus serostatus. The sort gate was single viable CD3+CD4+CD8-CD45RO+ cells for memory CD4+ T cells. This table comes from immunoSEQ multiplex PCR, and its TCRdb copy is limited to in-frame clones, with some not included. The table includes about 64,000 clones, approximately 80% detected once. Sequencing was done on a sample of memory CD4+ T cells from blood. These receptors all come from an adult in good health and CMV-seronegative.

This clone was counted once. This chain connects TRBV2 to TRBJ1-2; 9 bases line up with TRBD1. Unmatched junction bases numbered 8, after V lost 5 bases and J lost 4 bases. CDR1 and CDR2 (germline): SNHLY, FYNNEI. The length of the CDR3 is 15 residues. The CDR3 is CASSSDRGSFYGYTF. The CDR3 DNA reads as TGTGCCAGCAGTTCCGACAGGGGGTCCTTCTATGGCTACACCTTC.

The rearrangement uses TRBV19 and TRBJ2-4; D call uncertain. Germline CDR1 reads LNHDA; CDR2 reads SQIVND (reference sequence). The CDR3 is made up of 13 amino acids. V was pared by 3 bases and J by 5 bases, with 8 bases between. The CDR3 coding sequence is TGTGCCAGTAGTATCGTCGGACAAAACATTCAGTACTTC. Amino acid sequence: CASSIVGQNIQYF.

This chain connects TRBV4-2 to TRBJ2-7, with D maybe TRBD1 (6 bases). Germline CDR1 is LGHNA and CDR2 is YNFKEQ. The CDR3 loop spans 16 amino acids. V lost 1 base and J lost 1, with 14 bases in between. CDR3 amino acids: CASSQGGNRASYEQYF. CDR3 in DNA: TGTGCCAGCAGCCAAGGGGGTAACAGGGCGTCCTACGAGCAGTACTTC.

The chain couples TRBV19 to TRBJ2-5; D possibly corresponds to TRBD1 (5 bases). Trimming pared 5 bases from V and 7 bases from J, leaving 17 bases between. The V gene's germline CDR1 is LNHDA and CDR2 SQIVND (reference sequence). The CDR3 spans 14 residues. CDR3 loop: CASSAGPQGTTQYF. CDR3 in DNA: TGTGCCAGTAGTGCAGGACCTCAGGGTACGACCCAGTACTTC.

The rearrangement links TRBV5-4 to TRBJ2-3; D may match TRBD1 or TRBD2 (5 bases each). Germline V gene data show CDR1 as SGHNT and CDR2 as YYREEE (reference sequence). The germline V and J ends were trimmed by 4 bases and 2 bases, with 11 bases remaining between them. The CDR3 runs to 14 residues. CDR3 protein: CASSDGTYTDTQYF. The CDR3 bases are TGTGCCAGCAGCGACGGGACCTACACAGATACGCAGTATTTT. The whole variable domain, remainder taken from reference TRBV5-4 and TRBJ2-3, is ETGVTQSPTHLIKTRGQQVTLRCSSQSGHNTVSWYQQALGQGPQFIFQYYREEENGRGNFPPRFSGLQFPNYSSELNVNALELDDSALYLCASSDGTYTDTQYFGPGTRLTVL.

This chain joins TRBV10-3 and TRBJ2-5, with TRBD1 matching over 8 bases. Germline-derived CDR1 and CDR2 are ENHRY and SYGVKD. CDR3 size: 14 residues. V trimming: 3 bases; J trimming: 3 bases; junction bases outside the gene matches: 3. CDR3 bases: TGTGCCATCAGTGAAGGACAGGGCGAAGAGACCCAGTACTTC. Its protein product is CAISEGQGEETQYF.

This sequence joins TRBV20-1 and TRBJ1-2, with D possibly being TRBD1 (5 bases). The CDR3 length is 10 residues. Trimming took 5 bases from V and 7 from J, leaving 8 bases between them. Germline V gives CDR1 DFQATT, CDR2 SNEGSKA (reference sequence). For the CDR3, the DNA is TGCAGTGCTGGCGACAGTGGCTACACCTTC. This translates into CSAGDSGYTF.

This clone came up once. The rearrangement uses TRBV11-3 and TRBJ2-1; D not certain. The CDR3 spans 11 residues. V dropped 5 bases and J dropped 9 bases, with 8 bases sitting between them. Germline lookup yields CDR1 SGHNT and CDR2 YENEEA. The CDR3 is CASSRAGEQFF. The CDR3 DNA sequence: TGTGCCAGCAGCCGGGCAGGTGAGCAGTTCTTC. The entire variable domain, with the rest obtained from reference TRBV11-3 and TRBJ2-1, is as follows: EAGVVQSPRYKIIEKKQPVAFWCNPISGHNTLYWYLQNLGQGPELLIRYENEEAVDDSQLPKDRFSAERLKGVDSTLKIQPAELGDSAVYLCASSRAGEQFFGPGTRLTVL.

The rearrangement links TRBV27 to TRBJ2-3; D is possibly TRBD1 (6 bases). The germline CDR1 and CDR2 sequences are MNHEY and SMNVEV (reference sequence). V was cut by 3 bases and J by 14 bases, with 21 bases left in between. This CDR3 spans 14 amino acids. CDR3 loop: CASSLLMGAGLAYF. As DNA, the CDR3 is TGTGCCAGCAGTTTGCTTATGGGGGCAGGGCTAGCGTATTTT.

J is TRBJ2-7 and V is TRBV28; 9 bases align to TRBD2. Losses at the gene ends were 5 bases for V and 4 bases for J; bases not matched to a gene: 6. This CDR3 region has 14 residues. The germline CDR1 and CDR2 sequences are MDHEN and SYDVKM. CDR3 residues: CASSIASGVYEQYF. The CDR3 nucleotides are TGTGCCAGCAGTATTGCTAGCGGGGTATACGAGCAGTACTTC.

The chain combines TRBV5-1 with TRBJ1-1; weak D call: TRBD1 (6 bases). The CDR3 runs 15 residues. Trimming stripped 3 bases from V and 4 bases from J, with 16 bases between. The germline CDR1 and CDR2 sequences are SGHRS and YFSETQ. CDR3 DNA sequence: TGCGCCAGCAGCTCAGGCGGGGGCCGGGGCACTGAAGCTTTCTTT. It yields the protein CASSSGGGRGTEAFF.

This clone was picked up one time. The rearrangement links TRBV27 to TRBJ2-6; D unclear. Germline loops: CDR1 MNHEY, CDR2 SMNVEV (reference sequence). The V end was cut by 7 bases, the J end by 0 bases, with 7 bases between. The CDR3 length is 14 residues. In DNA, the CDR3 is TGTGCCAGCACCCGAAACTCTGGGGCCAACGTCCTGACTTTC. Translated: CASTRNSGANVLTF.

The CDR3: CASSLSMGQVGGYTF. The CDR3 nucleotides read TGTGCCAGCAGTTTAAGTATGGGACAGGTGGGGGGCTACACCTTC. The J gene is TRBJ1-2, the V gene TRBV28; 8 bases fit TRBD1. The CDR3 is 15 residues long. Trimming took 2 bases from V and 8 from J; bases not matched to a gene: 10. Germline V CDR1 and CDR2: MDHEN, SYDVKM.

The V gene is TRBV10-1, the J gene TRBJ1-1; D gene uncertain. The V and J ends lost 6 bases and 8 bases respectively, with 19 bases between them. The CDR3 runs to 14 residues. Looked up from germline, CDR1 is WNHNN and CDR2 is SYGVQD (reference sequence). CDR3 protein: CASSDSFSRPEAFF. CDR3 DNA sequence: TGCGCCAGCAGCGACTCCTTTTCCAGACCCGAAGCTTTCTTT.

V is TRBV7-8 and J is TRBJ1-4; no clear D. The CDR3 is 16 residues long. V was cut by 3 bases and J by 0 bases, with 11 bases left in between. The V gene's germline CDR1 is SGHVS and CDR2 FQNEAQ. The CDR3 region is CASSLRHQATNEKLFF. CDR3 coding DNA: TGTGCCAGCAGCTTGAGACATCAGGCAACTAATGAAAAACTGTTTTTT.

J is TRBJ2-2 and V is TRBV6-1; no definite D call. V lost 2 bases and J 7 bases, leaving 14 bases between the germline ends. CDR1 and CDR2 (germline): MNHNS, SASEGT. CDR3 length: 15 amino acids. The CDR3 DNA reads as TGTGCCAGCAGTGAACAGCTGAATAAGAACGGGGAGCTGTTTTTT. Protein sequence: CASSEQLNKNGELFF.